These 14 T cell receptor beta chains were all obtained from the same sample, sequenced in a study of T cells in Graves' hyperthyroidism and ophthalmopathy. Amplification yielded TCR beta CDR3 regions, with RNA transcripts as the source. First-round RT-PCR targeting the TCR CDR3 was performed with the HTBI primer set. A single record per CDR3 protein comes from TCRdb applying MiXCR to the multiplex PCR reads. The sample lists roughly 650,000 distinct CDR3 sequences; about a sixth were seen once. Material for sequencing was blood. The receptor set was obtained from a woman aged 40 to 50 with Graves' ophthalmopathy.

This clonotype has a count of ten or more. This chain uses TRBV6-1 with TRBJ1-1; perhaps TRBD1 as D (6 bases). Trimming took off 5 bases at V and 0 bases at J, with 13 bases between the two ends. Germline values: CDR1 MNHNS, CDR2 SASEGT. The CDR3 sequence is 15 residues long. CDR3 loop: CASSQGLGMNTEAFF. CDR3 in DNA: TGTGCCAGCAGTCAGGGGCTTGGGATGAACACTGAAGCTTTCTTT.

The chain uses TRBV18 and TRBJ1-1; no clear D. V was cut by 4 bases and J by 3 bases, with 9 bases left in between. The germline V gene has CDR1 KGHSH and CDR2 LQKENI. The CDR3 contains 13 residues. DNA for the CDR3: TGTGCCAGCTCACTTCACGGGGACACTGAAGCTTTCTTT. Its translation: CASSLHGDTEAFF. Combining the CDR3 with reference TRBV18 and TRBJ1-1 gives the whole variable domain NAGVMQNPRHLVRRRGQEARLRCSPMKGHSHVYWYRQLPEEGLKFMVYLQKENIIDESGMPKERFSAEFPKEGPSILRIQQVVRGDSAAYFCASSLHGDTEAFFGQGTRLTVV.

This clonotype was detected only a few times. V and J are TRBV27 and TRBJ1-5; D is undetermined. The CDR3 spans 13 residues. V gave up 4 bases and J gave up 6 bases, with 10 bases separating them. Germline-derived CDR1 and CDR2 are MNHEY and SMNVEV (reference sequence). CDR3 amino acids: CASSSSRGQPQHF. CDR3 bases: TGTGCCAGCAGTTCCTCGCGGGGTCAGCCCCAGCATTTT.

This clonotype has a count of ten or more. The rearrangement uses TRBV11-2 and TRBJ2-7; tentatively, D is TRBD1 (6 bases). Between the trimmed V and J ends, which lost 4 bases and 7 bases, there was a span of 20 bases. The CDR3 sequence is 15 residues long. Germline CDR1 and CDR2: SGHAT and FQNNGV. CDR3: CASSSVTGLRGEQYF. The CDR3 DNA is TGTGCCAGCAGCTCAGTGACAGGCCTCCGGGGAGAGCAGTACTTC.

This clonotype was found many times. The chain employs TRBV2 and TRBJ1-2, with 9 positions matching TRBD1. Germline V gene data show CDR1 as SNHLY and CDR2 as FYNNEI. J gave up 0 bases and V 9 bases, and 11 bases lay outside the gene matches. CDR3 size: 16 residues. In DNA, the CDR3 is TGTGCCAGAGAACGCCGGGACAGGGTCGCTAACTATGGCTACACCTTC. It codes for CARERRDRVANYGYTF.

This clonotype was recorded a few times. The CDR3 nucleotides read TGTGCCAGCTCCCTTGACAGGCAGGGAGGGCAGTCACCCCTCCACTTT. Amino acid sequence: CASSLDRQGGQSPLHF. This chain uses TRBV2 with TRBJ1-6, with D perhaps TRBD1 (6 bases). V lost 8 bases and J lost 10, with 24 bases in between. Germline assignment: CDR1 SNHLY and CDR2 FYNNEI. The CDR3 is made up of 16 amino acids.

This clonotype was counted only a few times. The chain links TRBV7-9 to TRBJ2-7; 11 bases agree with TRBD2. The V gene end was trimmed by 5 bases and the J gene end by 6 bases; junction bases not matched to a gene: 12. The germline V gene encodes CDR1 SEHNR and CDR2 FQNEAQ (reference sequence). The CDR3 loop spans 16 amino acids. The CDR3 DNA sequence: TGTGCCAGCAGCCCTAGTAGCGGGCTAGCGGGAGGCGAGCAGTACTTC. It specifies CASSPSSGLAGGEQYF.

The table lists this clonotype with many counts. V usage is TRBV11-2 and J usage is TRBJ2-7; D possibly corresponds to TRBD1 (6 bases). In germline, CDR1 is SGHAT, CDR2 FQNNGV. The V and J ends lost 4 bases and 2 bases respectively, with 15 bases between them. The CDR3 has 15 residues. The CDR3 sequence is CASSSGMTGPYEQYF. DNA for the CDR3: TGTGCCAGCAGCTCAGGGATGACAGGCCCCTACGAGCAGTACTTC.

This clonotype was found a few times. This rearrangement joins TRBV5-1 to TRBJ2-7; D may be TRBD1 (6 bases). CDR1 is SGHRS and CDR2 is YFSETQ in the germline V gene. The ends were cut back, 3 bases at V and 5 bases at J, with 18 bases in the middle. The CDR3 consists of 15 residues. CDR3 sequence: CASSSFPGVTDEQYF. The CDR3 DNA reads as TGCGCCAGCAGCTCCTTCCCAGGGGTTACGGACGAGCAGTACTTC.

The chain combines TRBV24-1 with TRBJ2-3; D may match TRBD1 or TRBD2 (5 bases each). There are 15 residues in the CDR3. Looked up from germline, CDR1 is KGHDR and CDR2 is SFDVKD. The ends were cut back, 4 bases at V and 4 bases at J, with 14 bases in the middle. The CDR3 coding sequence is TGTGCCACCAGTGACCTGGGACCTGGCCCAGATACGCAGTATTTT. Its protein is CATSDLGPGPDTQYF.

This clonotype appeared many times. CDR3 coding DNA: TGTGCCAGCAGTGCGAAACAGGGAATCAATCAGCCCCAGCATTTT. Encoded protein: CASSAKQGINQPQHF. V and J are TRBV2 and TRBJ1-5; D might be TRBD1 (6 bases). This CDR3 contains 15 residues. CDR1 is SNHLY and CDR2 is FYNNEI in the germline V gene. The ends were cut back, 4 bases at V and 3 bases at J, with 13 bases in the middle.

This clonotype has a count of ten or more. The chain has TRBV25-1 and TRBJ1-2; 9 bases align to TRBD1. The germline CDR1 and CDR2 sequences are MGHDK and SYGVNS. V lost 4 bases, J lost 1 base, and 4 bases stayed unmatched. This CDR3 spans 15 amino acids. CDR3: CASSGGQGVNYGYTF. CDR3 bases: TGTGCCAGCAGTGGGGGACAGGGTGTTAACTATGGCTACACCTTC.

In this sample, this clonotype turned up many times. V gene TRBV11-2 combines with J gene TRBJ2-1, with 10 bases identical to TRBD2. V lost 5 bases, J lost 7 bases, and 8 bases stayed unmatched. Germline V gene data show CDR1 as SGHAT and CDR2 as FQNNGV. This CDR3 is 15 amino acids long. CDR3 in DNA: TGTGCCAGCAGCCCATGGACTAGCGGAGGGAATGAGCAGTTCTTC. Residues: CASSPWTSGGNEQFF.

The chain couples TRBV28 to TRBJ1-5; a possible D gene is TRBD1 (5 bases). CDR1 MDHEN and CDR2 SYDVKM come from the germline V gene. V was pared by 5 bases and J by 0 bases, with 14 bases between. This CDR3 comprises 16 residues. The DNA for the CDR3 is TGTGCCAGCAGTCCATCCCAGGGATTTAGCAATCAGCCCCAGCATTTT. This encodes CASSPSQGFSNQPQHF.